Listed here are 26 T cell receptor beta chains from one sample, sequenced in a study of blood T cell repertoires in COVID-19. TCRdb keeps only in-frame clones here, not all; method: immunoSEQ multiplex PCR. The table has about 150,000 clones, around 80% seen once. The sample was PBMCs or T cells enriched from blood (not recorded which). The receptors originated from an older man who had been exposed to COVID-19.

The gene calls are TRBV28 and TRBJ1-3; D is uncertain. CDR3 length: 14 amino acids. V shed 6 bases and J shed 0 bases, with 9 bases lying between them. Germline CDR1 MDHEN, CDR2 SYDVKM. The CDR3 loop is CASRGSGSGNTIYF. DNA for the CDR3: TGTGCCAGCAGGGGCTCTGGCTCTGGAAACACCATATATTTT. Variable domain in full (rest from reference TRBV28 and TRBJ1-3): DVKVTQSSRYLVKRTGEKVFLECVQDMDHENMFWYRQDPGLGLRLIYFSYDVKMKEKGDIPEGYSVSREKKERFSLILESASTNQTSMYLCASRGSGSGNTIYFGEGSWLTVV.

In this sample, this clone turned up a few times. The CDR3 reads CAWMAGKTQYF. CDR3 DNA sequence: TGTGCCTGGATGGCGGGAAAGACCCAGTACTTC. The chain is built from TRBV30 and TRBJ2-5; D possibly corresponds to TRBD2 (6 bases). The germline V gene encodes CDR1 GTSNPN and CDR2 SVGIG (reference sequence). V was pared by 4 bases and J by 6 bases, with 9 bases between. This CDR3 is built from 11 residues.

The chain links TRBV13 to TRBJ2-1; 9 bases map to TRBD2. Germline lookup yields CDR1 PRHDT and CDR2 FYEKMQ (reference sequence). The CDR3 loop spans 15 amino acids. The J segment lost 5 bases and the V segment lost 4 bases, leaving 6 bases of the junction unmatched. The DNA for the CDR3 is TGTGCCAGCAGCTCCGCTAGCGGGAATAACAATGAGCAGTTCTTC. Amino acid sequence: CASSSASGNNNEQFF.

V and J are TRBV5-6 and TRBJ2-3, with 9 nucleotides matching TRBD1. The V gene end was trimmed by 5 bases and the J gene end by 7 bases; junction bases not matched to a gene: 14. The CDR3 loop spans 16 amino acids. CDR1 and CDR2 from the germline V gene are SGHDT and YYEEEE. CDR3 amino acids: CASRGVGTGSLHTQYF. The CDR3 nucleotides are TGTGCCAGCAGGGGTGTAGGGACAGGGTCCCTCCATACGCAGTATTTT.

The CDR3 is CASSPDLAEQFF. CDR3 coding DNA: TGTGCCAGCAGTCCAGACCTAGCGGAGCAGTTCTTC. The chain recombines TRBV12-3 or TRBV12-4 with TRBJ2-1; possibly TRBD2 for D (6 bases). The CDR3 covers 12 residues. V was pared by 5 bases and J by 10 bases, with 12 bases between.

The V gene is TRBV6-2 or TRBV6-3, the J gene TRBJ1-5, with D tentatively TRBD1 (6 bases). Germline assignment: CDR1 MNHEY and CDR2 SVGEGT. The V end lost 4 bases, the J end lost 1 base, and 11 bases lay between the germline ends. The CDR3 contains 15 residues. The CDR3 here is CASSSRQGSNQPQHF. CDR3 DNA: TGTGCCAGCAGTTCCCGGCAGGGGAGCAATCAGCCCCAGCATTTT.

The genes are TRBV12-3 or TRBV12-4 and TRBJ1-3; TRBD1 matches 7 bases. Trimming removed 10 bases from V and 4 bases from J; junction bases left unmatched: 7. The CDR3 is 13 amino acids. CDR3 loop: CANRQGTGNTIYF. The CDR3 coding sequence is TGTGCCAATAGACAGGGAACAGGAAACACCATATATTTT.

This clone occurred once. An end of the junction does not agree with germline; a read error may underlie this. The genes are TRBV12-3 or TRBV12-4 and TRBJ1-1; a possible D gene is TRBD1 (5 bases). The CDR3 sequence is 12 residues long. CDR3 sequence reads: CSSRGGSTEAFF. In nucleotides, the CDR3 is TGCTCCTCTAGGGGAGGCTCCACTGAAGCTTTCTTT.

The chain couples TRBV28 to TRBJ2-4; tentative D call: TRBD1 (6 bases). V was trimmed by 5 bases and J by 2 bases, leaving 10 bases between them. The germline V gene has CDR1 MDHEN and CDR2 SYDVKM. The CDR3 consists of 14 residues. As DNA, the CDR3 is TGTGCCAGCAGTCTCCAGGGGACCAAAAACATTCAGTACTTC. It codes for CASSLQGTKNIQYF.

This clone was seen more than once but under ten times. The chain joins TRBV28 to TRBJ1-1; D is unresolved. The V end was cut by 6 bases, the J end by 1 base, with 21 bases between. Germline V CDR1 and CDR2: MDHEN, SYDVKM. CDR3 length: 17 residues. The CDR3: CASSTSGLDSSNTEAFF. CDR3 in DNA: TGTGCCAGCAGCACCTCTGGTCTTGACTCATCGAACACTGAAGCTTTCTTT.

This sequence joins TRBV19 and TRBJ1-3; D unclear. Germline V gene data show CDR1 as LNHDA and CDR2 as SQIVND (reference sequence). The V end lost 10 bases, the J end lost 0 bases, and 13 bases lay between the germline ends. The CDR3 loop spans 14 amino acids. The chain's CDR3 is CATRDTYSGNTIYF. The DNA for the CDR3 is TGTGCCACCAGAGACACATACTCTGGAAACACCATATATTTT. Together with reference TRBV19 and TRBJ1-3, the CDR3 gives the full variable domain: DGGITQSPKYLFRKEGQNVTLSCEQNLNHDAMYWYRQDPGQGLRLIYYSQIVNDFQKGDIAEGYSVSREKKESFPLTVTSAQKNPTAFYLCATRDTYSGNTIYFGEGSWLTVV.

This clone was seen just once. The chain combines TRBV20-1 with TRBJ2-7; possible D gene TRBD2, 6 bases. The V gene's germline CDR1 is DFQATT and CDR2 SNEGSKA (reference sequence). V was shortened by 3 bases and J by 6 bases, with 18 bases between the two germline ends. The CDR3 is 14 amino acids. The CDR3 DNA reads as TGCAGTGCTAGTATTGGAGGGGTGGGGCGCGAGCAGTACTTC. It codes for CSASIGGVGREQYF.

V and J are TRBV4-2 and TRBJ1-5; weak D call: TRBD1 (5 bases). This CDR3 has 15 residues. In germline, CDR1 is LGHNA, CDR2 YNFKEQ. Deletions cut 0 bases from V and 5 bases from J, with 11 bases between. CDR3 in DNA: TGTGCCAGCAGCCAAGAGGGGCAGGTCCATCAGCCCCAGCATTTT. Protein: CASSQEGQVHQPQHF.

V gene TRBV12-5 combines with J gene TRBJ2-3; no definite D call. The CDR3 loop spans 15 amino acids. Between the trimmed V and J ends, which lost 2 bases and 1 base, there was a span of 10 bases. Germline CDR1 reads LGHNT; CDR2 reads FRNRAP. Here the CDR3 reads CASGLTSLGTDTQYF. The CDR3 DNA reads TGTGCTAGTGGTTTGACTTCGCTTGGCACAGATACGCAGTATTTT.

DNA of the CDR3: TGTGCCAGCAGCCCCCGGGACAGGGGTGGCACTGAAGCTTTCTTT. Its translation: CASSPRDRGGTEAFF. This chain joins TRBV7-9 and TRBJ1-1, with TRBD1 matching 10 bases. Germline lookup yields CDR1 SEHNR and CDR2 FQNEAQ (reference sequence). V shed 5 bases, J shed 4 bases, and the junction held 7 bases outside the gene matches. This CDR3 has 15 residues.

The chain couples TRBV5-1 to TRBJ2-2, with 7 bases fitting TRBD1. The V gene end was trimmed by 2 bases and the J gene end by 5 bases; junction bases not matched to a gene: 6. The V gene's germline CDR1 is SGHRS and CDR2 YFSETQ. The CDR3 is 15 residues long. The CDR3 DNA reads TGCGCCAGCAGCTTCGTGACAGGGATTACCGGGGAGCTGTTTTTT. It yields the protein CASSFVTGITGELFF.

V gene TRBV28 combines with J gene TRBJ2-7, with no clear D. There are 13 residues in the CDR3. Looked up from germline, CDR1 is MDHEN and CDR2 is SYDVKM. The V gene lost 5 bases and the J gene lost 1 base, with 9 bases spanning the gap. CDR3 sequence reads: CASSIAPSYEQYF. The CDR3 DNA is TGTGCCAGCAGTATAGCTCCTTCCTACGAGCAGTACTTC.

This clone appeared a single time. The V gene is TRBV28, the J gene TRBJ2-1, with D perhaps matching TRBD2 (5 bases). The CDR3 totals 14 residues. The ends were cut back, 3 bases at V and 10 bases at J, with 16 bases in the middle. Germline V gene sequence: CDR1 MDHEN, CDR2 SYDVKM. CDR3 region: CASSFPRTAREQFF. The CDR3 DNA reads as TGTGCCAGCAGTTTCCCTCGGACTGCTCGCGAGCAGTTCTTC. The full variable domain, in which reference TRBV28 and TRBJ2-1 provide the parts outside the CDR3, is DVKVTQSSRYLVKRTGEKVFLECVQDMDHENMFWYRQDPGLGLRLIYFSYDVKMKEKGDIPEGYSVSREKKERFSLILESASTNQTSMYLCASSFPRTAREQFFGPGTRLTVL.

Here the CDR3 DNA reads TGTGCCAGCTCAGGACTAGCGGGAGGCGTAGACGAGCAGTACTTC. It is translated as CASSGLAGGVDEQYF. The gene calls are TRBV18 and TRBJ2-7; TRBD2 agrees at 14 bases. CDR3 length equals 15 residues. V trimming: 5 bases; J trimming: 5 bases; junction bases outside the gene matches: 5. The V gene's germline CDR1 is KGHSH and CDR2 LQKENI.

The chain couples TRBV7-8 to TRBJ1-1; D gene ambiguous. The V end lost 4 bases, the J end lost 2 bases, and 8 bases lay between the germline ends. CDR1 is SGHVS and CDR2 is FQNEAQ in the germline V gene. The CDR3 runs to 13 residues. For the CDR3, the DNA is TGTGCCAGCAGCTCATTCCCCAACACTGAAGCTTTCTTT. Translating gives CASSSFPNTEAFF.

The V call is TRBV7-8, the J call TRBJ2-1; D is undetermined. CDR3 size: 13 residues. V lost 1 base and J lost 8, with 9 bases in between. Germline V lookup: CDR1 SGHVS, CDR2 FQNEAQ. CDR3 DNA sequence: TGTGCCAGCAGCTTAGACTTAGCCGATGAGCAGTTCTTC. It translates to CASSLDLADEQFF.

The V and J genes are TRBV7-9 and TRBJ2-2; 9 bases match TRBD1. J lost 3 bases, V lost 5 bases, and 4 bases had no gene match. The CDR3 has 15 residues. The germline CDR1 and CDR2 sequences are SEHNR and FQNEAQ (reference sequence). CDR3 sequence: CASSIGQGYTGELFF. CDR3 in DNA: TGTGCCAGCAGCATAGGACAGGGGTACACCGGGGAGCTGTTTTTT.

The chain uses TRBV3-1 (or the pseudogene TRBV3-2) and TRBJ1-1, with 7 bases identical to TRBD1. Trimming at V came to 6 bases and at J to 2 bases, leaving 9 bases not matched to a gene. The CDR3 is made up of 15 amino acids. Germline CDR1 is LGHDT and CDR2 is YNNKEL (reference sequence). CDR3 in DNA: TGTGCCAGCAGTCTCTCGGGACAGAGAAACACTGAAGCTTTCTTT. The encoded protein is CASSLSGQRNTEAFF.

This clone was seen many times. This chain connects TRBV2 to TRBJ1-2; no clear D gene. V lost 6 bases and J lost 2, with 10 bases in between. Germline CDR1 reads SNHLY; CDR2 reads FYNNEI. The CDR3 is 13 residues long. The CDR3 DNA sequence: TGTGCCAGCAGGGAGATAGTAAACTATGGCTACACCTTC. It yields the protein CASREIVNYGYTF.

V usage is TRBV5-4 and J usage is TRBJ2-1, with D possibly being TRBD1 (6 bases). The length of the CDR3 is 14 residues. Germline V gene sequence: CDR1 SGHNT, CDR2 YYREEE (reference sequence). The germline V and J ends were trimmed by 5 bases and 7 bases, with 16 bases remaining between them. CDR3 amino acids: CASSFHRDNNEQFF. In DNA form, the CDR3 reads TGTGCCAGCAGTTTCCACCGGGACAATAATGAGCAGTTCTTC.

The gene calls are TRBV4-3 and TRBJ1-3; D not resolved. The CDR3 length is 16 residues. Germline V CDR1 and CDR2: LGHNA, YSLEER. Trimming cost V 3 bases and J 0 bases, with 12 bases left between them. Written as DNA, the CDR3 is TGCGCCAGCAGCCACTCGCCCCCGAGCTCTGGAAACACCATATATTTT. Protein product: CASSHSPPSSGNTIYF.